This T cell receptor (beta chain) is drawn from a study of T-cell memory formation after mild COVID-19. The study's findings and limits: CM and EM subsets held most contracting CD4+ clones; EMRA held CD8+ ones.

V was clipped by 2 bases and J by 6 bases; unmatched bases: 4. This CDR3 region has 14 residues. Germline assignment: CDR1 SGHRS and CDR2 YFSETQ. Using constant-segment primers, 5'RACE produced TCR alpha and TCR beta cDNA libraries carrying sample barcodes and UMIs. TCRdb re-called the 5' RACE reads with MiXCR, one entry per CDR3 protein. The sample has 200,000 to 250,000 distinct CDR3 sequences, around 10% seen once. A remark on this clonotype: Its antigen is not identified.

Sequencing was performed on PBMCs or a T cell subset sorted from them (not recorded which). The origin of this receptor is a man aged 18 to 29 who had mild COVID-19 (a few samples of this study predate the infection). Cell type and time point are not known. The V gene is TRBV5-1, the J gene TRBJ1-1; TRBD1 agrees at 10 bases. The chain's CDR3 is CASSFGTGVPEAFF. The CDR3 nucleotides are TGCGCCAGCAGCTTCGGGACAGGGGTCCCTGAAGCTTTCTTT.